The text below deals with one T cell receptor (beta chain). This sample is part of a study of T cell responses to AZD1222 COVID-19 vaccine. TCRdb's copy holds only in-frame clones and misses some; the assay was immunoSEQ multiplex PCR. The sample lists about 150,000 clones, more than 70% seen once, with approximately 2.1% in the top ten. Germline values: CDR1 SGDLS, CDR2 YYNGEE. The V and J ends lost 1 base and 0 bases respectively, with 8 bases between them. This CDR3 is built from 15 residues. The receptor comes from an adult in good health. The material sequenced was peripheral blood, taken on day 0 of AZD1222 vaccination. The chain has TRBV9 and TRBJ1-3; D is ambiguous. This chain's CDR3 is CASSVLGSSGNTIYF. The CDR3 nucleotides are TGTGCCAGCAGCGTATTAGGTAGCTCTGGAAACACCATATATTTT.